These T cell receptor beta chains were read from a single sample in a study of Ad26.COV2.S vaccination and SARS-CoV-2 variants. Method: immunoSEQ multiplex PCR; TCRdb's copy keeps in-frame clones and lacks some. The sample contains around 400,000 clones, around 91% of which appear only once. Sequenced here: peripheral blood, sampled in a trial of Ad26.COV2.S vaccine versus placebo. These receptors originate from a person aged 18-65 years who received the Ad26.COV2.S COVID-19 vaccine or a placebo. Each CDR3 is given with its conserved first and last residue. The order of the fields is V gene, CDR3 protein.

V gene: TRBV28
CDR3 protein: CASSFSGKGIDTQYF

V gene: TRBV7-6
CDR3 protein: CASSSTGGNQPQHF

V gene: TRBV3-1/TRBV3-2
CDR3 protein: CASSRGSGSPSYEQYF

V gene: TRBV5-1
CDR3 protein: CASSLQGARSGANVLTF

V gene: TRBV6-2/TRBV6-3
CDR3 protein: CASSYFGTASSGNTIYF

V gene: TRBV27
CDR3 protein: CASSIGSTDTQYF

V gene: TRBV6-5
CDR3 protein: CASSLGPNTEAFF

V gene: TRBV5-4
CDR3 protein: CASSFGGRAENEQFF

V gene: TRBV6-5
CDR3 protein: CASGPQGHPGNTIYF

V gene: TRBV30
CDR3 protein: CAWRNRDRGSNTEAFF

V gene: TRBV6-5
CDR3 protein: CASSYSSSYNSPLHF

V gene: TRBV28
CDR3 protein: CASTLTAEAFF

V gene: TRBV6-5
CDR3 protein: CASSYGTSGMYNEQFF

V gene: TRBV6-2/TRBV6-3
CDR3 protein: CAGSGQEHNEQFF

V gene: TRBV28
CDR3 protein: CASSSPRGTQETQYF

V gene: TRBV30
CDR3 protein: CAWEALTGYNSPLHF

V gene: TRBV24-1
CDR3 protein: CATSDSGLDEQYF

V gene: TRBV15
CDR3 protein: CATSRGGTEAFF

V gene: TRBV15
CDR3 protein: CATSRDSLAGVNYNEQFF

V gene: TRBV13
CDR3 protein: CASSRVGEPYGYTF

V gene: TRBV28
CDR3 protein: CASSPATGTGQPQHF

V gene: TRBV19
CDR3 protein: CASRYTGASSYEQYF

V gene: TRBV7-3
CDR3 protein: CASSPATGRQFF

V gene: TRBV27
CDR3 protein: CASSSKVEGYHNEQFF

V gene: TRBV6-5
CDR3 protein: CASTRGLAGWDEQFF

V gene: TRBV27
CDR3 protein: CASSSPREPAEAFF

V gene: TRBV5-6
CDR3 protein: CASRIRGSSGANVLTF

V gene: TRBV29-1
CDR3 protein: CSVTTGNVNIQYF

V gene: TRBV19
CDR3 protein: CASKGPRGKGSGNTIYF

V gene: TRBV21-1
CDR3 protein: CACTGTSGREYTDTQYF

V gene: TRBV27
CDR3 protein: CASTPRGQGGEQFF

V gene: TRBV6-4
CDR3 protein: CASSAGTGTTEAFF

V gene: TRBV5-4
CDR3 protein: CASSRGQMNTEAFF

V gene: TRBV11-2
CDR3 protein: CASSSPSAGYNEQFF

V gene: TRBV5-4
CDR3 protein: CASSLRQTSTDTQYF

V gene: TRBV19
CDR3 protein: CASTATGVGETQYF

V gene: TRBV25-1
CDR3 protein: CASRGQGVSAEAFF

V gene: TRBV20-1
CDR3 protein: CSARETGRAFF

V gene: TRBV4-3
CDR3 protein: CASSLRGRGPYNEQFF

V gene: TRBV9
CDR3 protein: CASSVGTYNEQFF

V gene: TRBV2
CDR3 protein: CASSDSSRGSGYTF

V gene: TRBV23-1
CDR3 protein: CASSQPGPRQLAKNIQYF

V gene: TRBV18
CDR3 protein: CASSPGTGYEQYF

V gene: TRBV3-1/TRBV3-2
CDR3 protein: CASTPRDSSYEQYF

V gene: TRBV15
CDR3 protein: CATSRADAIEQFF

V gene: TRBV7-9
CDR3 protein: CASSFGAPGWETQYF

V gene: TRBV6-2/TRBV6-3
CDR3 protein: CASSLYGGGEQYF

V gene: TRBV5-6
CDR3 protein: CASSLFYEQYF